Below, 5 T cell receptor beta chains from the same sample are listed, as sequenced in a study of T cells in Graves' hyperthyroidism and ophthalmopathy. The TCR beta CDR3 regions underwent amplification using RNA transcripts as the source. HTBI primers were the set used in a first-round RT-PCR of the TCR CDR3. TCRdb fed the multiplex PCR reads into MiXCR, producing one record per CDR3 protein. The sample has approximately 700,000 distinct CDR3 sequences; around 17% are singletons. Sequenced sample: blood. These receptors were collected from a man younger than 35 with Graves' hyperthyroidism.

The chain has TRBV19 and TRBJ2-1; 7 bases are a match to TRBD2. The V and J ends lost 5 bases and 7 bases, in that order; junction bases with no gene match: 11. The length of the CDR3 is 15 residues. From germline, CDR1 is LNHDA and CDR2 SQIVND (reference sequence). CDR3 sequence reads: CASSDWGGRMNEQFF. The CDR3 DNA reads TGTGCCAGTAGTGACTGGGGAGGGAGGATGAATGAGCAGTTCTTC.

V usage is TRBV7-9 and J usage is TRBJ1-2; D may be TRBD1 (5 bases). Germline-derived CDR1 and CDR2 are SEHNR and FQNEAQ (reference sequence). Trimming pared 1 base from V and 8 bases from J, leaving 14 bases between. This CDR3 has 14 amino acids. CDR3 DNA sequence: TGTGCCAGCAGCTTAGGGGACCTAAACCGAGGCTACACCTTC. Amino acids: CASSLGDLNRGYTF.

V gene TRBV29-1 combines with J gene TRBJ1-4; D is unresolved. Trimming removed 5 bases from V and 5 bases from J, with 12 bases in between. The length of the CDR3 is 13 residues. In germline, CDR1 is SQVTM, CDR2 ANQGSEA. CDR3 DNA sequence: TGCAGCGTTAGCACGGATGGAAATGAAAAACTGTTTTTT. It specifies CSVSTDGNEKLFF.

This chain uses TRBV5-1 with TRBJ1-1; the D is unclear. The germline V gene encodes CDR1 SGHRS and CDR2 YFSETQ. V gave up 5 bases and J gave up 2 bases, with 13 bases separating them. The CDR3 is made up of 14 amino acids. The chain's CDR3 is CASSTVGDNTEAFF. Here the CDR3 DNA reads TGCGCCAGCAGTACTGTCGGCGATAACACTGAAGCTTTCTTT.

This clonotype was detected a few times. V and J are TRBV3-1 and TRBJ1-4; 9 bases map to TRBD1. J was trimmed by 6 bases and V by 7 bases; bases with no gene match: 6. Per germline, CDR1 LGHDT and CDR2 YNNKEL (reference sequence). The CDR3 loop spans 14 amino acids. As DNA, the CDR3 is TGTGCCAGCACCGTCACAGGGGGCGATGAAAAACTGTTTTTT. Residues: CASTVTGGDEKLFF.